Described below is a single T cell receptor beta chain sequence and its context. A read error may produce the germline difference seen at one junction end. The CDR3 totals 15 residues. Germline V gene data show CDR1 as MNHNS and CDR2 as SASEGT. The data were obtained in a study of blood T cell repertoires in COVID-19. Study as a whole: PBMCs, B-cell-depleted T cells, or T cells provided the cDNA or gDNA that made up the material.

Authors' analysis steps: By means of reference gene primer amplification, nucleated cell counts were estimated. Generated by immunoSEQ multiplex PCR, the TCRdb table keeps only in-frame clones and is missing some. V and J calls and clone size come straight from that table; D and trimming were deduced from the DNA. The table lists under 150,000 clones, 70% to 90% of them singletons. This clonotype was obtained from a man aged 40-49 years with acute or convalescent COVID-19. V gene TRBV6-1 combines with J gene TRBJ1-3; 8 nucleotides match TRBD1. The sample consisted of peripheral blood. The CDR3 nucleotides read TGTGCCAGCAGAGAAGCAGGGGGCCCTGGAAACACCATATATTTT. This codes for CASREAGGPGNTIYF.